This entry lists 6 T cell receptor beta chains sequenced from one sample in a study of neurological immune-mediated disorders. MiXCR, applied by TCRdb to the 5' RACE reads, yields one record per CDR3 protein. The repertoire holds 64,000 or so distinct CDR3 sequences, 10% seen once, with 9.5% to 10% in the top ten. This sample's time point: longitudinal time-point 1 (baseline). Sequencing was carried out using PBMCs. The origin of the receptors is a man aged 25-45 years in good health.

This clonotype was found many times. CDR3 DNA: TGCAGCGTTGAAGGACCCTCGCACACCGGGGAGCTGTTTTTT. The encoded protein is CSVEGPSHTGELFF. The V and J genes are TRBV29-1 and TRBJ2-2; D uncertain. CDR3 length: 14 amino acids. Germline CDR1 reads SQVTM; CDR2 reads ANQGSEA. Trimming cost V 1 base and J 3 bases, with 9 bases left between them.

This clonotype has at least ten counts. In nucleotides, the CDR3 is TGTGCCAGCAGCTTATCAGCGGTAAGCCTCTACGAGCAGTACTTC. The encoded protein is CASSLSAVSLYEQYF. The V gene is TRBV5-5, the J gene TRBJ2-7, with a weak D call TRBD2 (5 bases). This CDR3 region has 15 residues. With 2 bases removed from V and 3 bases from J, the gap between germline ends came to 15 bases. Germline V gene data show CDR1 as SGHKS and CDR2 as YYEKEE (reference sequence). The variable domain in full, with the rest retrieved from reference TRBV5-5 and TRBJ2-7, is DAGVTQSPTHLIKTRGQQVTLRCSPISGHKSVSWYQQVLGQGPQFIFQYYEKEERGRGNFPDRFSARQFPNYSSELNVNALLLGDSALYLCASSLSAVSLYEQYFGPGTRLTVT.

This clonotype showed up many times. The chain couples TRBV29-1 to TRBJ2-1; tentative D call: TRBD2 (6 bases). Trimming removed 3 bases from V and 9 bases from J, with 9 bases in between. This CDR3 comprises 11 residues. The germline gives CDR1 SQVTM, CDR2 ANQGSEA. The CDR3 spells CSVDRGSEQFF. The CDR3 bases are TGCAGCGTTGATCGGGGGAGTGAGCAGTTCTTC.

This clonotype has ten or more counts. The chain joins TRBV10-3 to TRBJ2-3; the match to TRBD2 covers 9 bases. After removal of 6 bases from V and 7 bases from J, the junction contained 17 bases not matched to a gene. This CDR3 region has 17 residues. Germline-derived CDR1 and CDR2 are ENHRY and SYGVKD. The chain's CDR3 is CAISLKTSGKTLNTQYF. CDR3 in DNA: TGTGCCATCAGCCTAAAGACTAGCGGAAAAACCTTGAATACGCAGTATTTT.

Ten or more counts support this clonotype. The gene calls are TRBV3-1 and TRBJ2-7; possibly TRBD1 for D (6 bases). The CDR3 has 13 residues. In germline, CDR1 is LGHDT, CDR2 YNNKEL (reference sequence). Deletions cut 5 bases from V and 3 bases from J, with 11 bases between. The CDR3: CASSDRSIYEQYF. The CDR3 region has the DNA TGTGCCAGCAGCGACAGGTCGATCTACGAGCAGTACTTC.

This clonotype has at least ten counts. The chain carries TRBV21-1 and TRBJ2-1. TRBV21-1 is described as a pseudogene. CDR3 length: 16 amino acids. CDR3 region: CASSKARRSSYNEQFF. DNA for the CDR3: TGTGCCAGCAGCAAAGCGAGACGGAGCTCCTACAATGAGCAGTTCTTC.